This entry describes one T cell receptor beta chain. Its antigen target is currently unknown. Base qualities are missing; no much larger clone stands one base away. From each donor, a single peripheral blood sample of 90 to 150 mL on average was drawn into heparinised tubes. A BD FACSAria II was used to sort naive, central memory, regulatory and stem cell-like memory CD4+ T cells with a panel that included CD45RO, CCR7, CD25, CD127, CD95 and CD27. All sorted populations exceeded 95% purity. PBMCs were separated immediately by Lymphoprep density gradient centrifugation and were stained directly, without being cultured. Samples were stained and sorted in pairs, with one healthy donor and one patient per experiment, so that batch effects were minimized. CDR1 is given as SGHKS and CDR2 as YYEKEE, both from the germline V gene (reference sequence). Trimming removed 2 bases from V and 1 base from J; the gene matches leave 8 bases unexplained. There are 17 amino acids in the CDR3, from cysteine to phenylalanine inclusive. The sequence is cut down to CDR3 DNA, 51 bases in frame from base 1.

The data were taken from a study of beta chain features in type 1 diabetes (dated by TCRdb to the late 2010s). Concerning the study at large: Mean age, gender distribution, total cell number and subset yield did not differ between patients and healthy donors. A total of some 100,000,000 sorted cells were examined across all samples, and a strong correlation was observed between cell number per subset and RNA yield. In the study, recently diagnosed type 1 diabetes patients and matched healthy donors were compared on the TCRB repertoires of their sorted circulating CD4+ T cell subsets. Regulatory and stem cell-like memory subsets were isolated from only 8 patients and 8 healthy donors, whereas naive and central memory subsets came from all 30 or so donors. Results the study describes overall, beyond this receptor: At VDJ recombination sites, type 1 diabetes patients had fewer insertions and more deleted nucleotides, which implies abnormalities in thymic rearrangement. PCR might favor shorter templates, but patient and control samples were amplified and corrected together, so any skew would affect both groups equally. Because small numbers of individuals were included in the HLA sub-analyses, any influence of HLA type on TCRB rearrangement was left unresolved. Type 1 diabetes patients showed a moderate but significant shortening of TCRB CDR3 length in all four CD4+ subsets. Because cDNA was sequenced instead of genomic DNA, activated cells with high expression could be over-represented, although the groups did not differ in activation or CD3 levels. Naive, central memory and regulatory TCRB repertoires appeared to be more similar among patients than among healthy donors.

All of the isolated RNA was reverse transcribed with the High Capacity cDNA Reverse Transcription Kit, so expressed TCRB transcripts were sequenced. Deep immunoSEQ sequencing was applied to naive, central memory and regulatory T cell samples, giving an average of roughly 3.5 million total reads per sample. Sorted cells were lysed in RLT buffer and RNA was extracted with DNase-treated RNeasy Micro or Mini kits, depending on cell number. Each cell subset was processed separately to prevent cross-contamination, with patient and healthy donor samples processed together. The immunoSEQ multiplex PCR was used to amplify TCRB sequences from cDNA, yielding 87-bp fragments that span the CDR3 region. Sequencing of the amplicons was done on the Illumina HiSeq platform. As for the original processing: PCR bias was computationally corrected using synthetic template baselines, reads within Hamming distance 2 were collapsed, and singletons that could not be merged were discarded. Reads were aligned to IMGT to assign V, D and J genes, CDR3 length, and insertions or deletions at six rearrangement sites. Within each subset, clonotype counts were normalized to sorted cell number, after which true diversity and Gini coefficients were computed with the tcR R package. Repertoire sharing was quantified using the overlap coefficient calculated on TCRB nucleotide sequences. TCRdb's version of the immuneACCESS table is confined to in-frame rearrangements and falls short of the full clone set. An unresolved V gene accounts for under half of the shortfall where checked; the remainder is of unknown origin. D and trimming were read from the DNA, whereas the V and J calls and clone size are those reported in that table. The sample table records around 100,000 clones; 25% to 35% of these occur just once. In total, the top ten clones hold approximately 0.5% of the sample.

The receptor comes from a woman aged 18-29 years with type 1 diabetes. Sequenced material: central memory CD4+ T cells from blood. This chain joins TRBV5-5 to TRBJ1-1; the junction holds 10 bases that match TRBD1. The CDR3 protein sequence reads: CASSFGTGALGNTEAFF. The nucleotide sequence reads TGTGCCAGCAGCTTCGGGACAGGGGCCCTGGGGAACACTGAAGCTTTCTTT.